These 9 T cell receptor beta chains came from one sample sequenced in a study of CD8+CD57+ T cells in acquired aplastic anemia. These TCRs' antigens remain unknown. TCR beta VDJ and CDR3 profiling used genomic DNA as template. MiXCR, run by TCRdb on the reads, gives a single entry per CDR3 protein. This table has 15,000 to 20,000 distinct CDR3 sequences, less than 45% appearing once. Study observations and caveats: Measurement in patients showed lower diversity in CD8+CD57+ cells than in total CD4+ and CD8+ pools.

The authors sequenced patients whose flow cytometry had shown CD8+CD57+ cell expansion. The sample comprised CD8+CD57+ T cells sorted from PBMCs. Specified subset: bead-enriched CD8+CD57+ effector memory T cells from SAA patients. All receptors derive from a human donor with aplastic anemia.

This clonotype was counted ten times or more. J is TRBJ1-1 and V is TRBV12-3 or TRBV12-4; D may be TRBD1 (5 bases). The CDR3 consists of 13 residues. The V end was cut by 5 bases, the J end by 5 bases, with 12 bases between. CDR3 bases: TGTGCCAGCAGTGCCCGACGGGGGACTGAAGCTTTCTTT. The encoded protein is CASSARRGTEAFF.

The table lists this clonotype with many counts. A read error may explain this, as a much larger clone is one base away. This sequence joins TRBV7-6 and TRBJ2-7; TRBD2 aligns across 7 bases. The CDR3 length is 15 residues. Trimming removed 5 bases from V and 5 bases from J; junction bases left unmatched: 12. Per germline, CDR1 SGHVS and CDR2 FNYEAQ. The CDR3 nucleotides read TGTGCCAGCAGCCCCCGGCTCAGCGGGGACCACGAGCAGTACTTC. Residues: CASSPRLSGDHEQYF.

Written as DNA, the CDR3 is TGTGCCAGCAGAAGGCAGGACGAGCAGTACTTC. Translation: CASRRQDEQYF. The chain carries TRBV2 and TRBJ2-7; no definite D call. The V and J ends lost 6 bases and 5 bases respectively, with 8 bases between them. CDR1 and CDR2 (germline): SNHLY, FYNNEI. The CDR3 loop spans 11 amino acids.

This clonotype was seen ten or more times. The V call is TRBV5-1, the J call TRBJ1-1; TRBD1 aligns across 8 bases. Per the germline V gene, CDR1 is SGHRS and CDR2 is YFSETQ. The V segment lost 4 bases and the J segment 0 bases; nucleotides outside the gene matches: 5. The CDR3 is 15 residues long. The CDR3 nucleotides are TGCGCCAGCAGCGGGGGACAGGTACTGAACACTGAAGCTTTCTTT. Translation: CASSGGQVLNTEAFF.

This clonotype has only a few counts. The chain has TRBV10-1 and TRBJ1-6; 8 bases are a match to TRBD1. This CDR3 is 18 amino acids long. Losses at the gene ends were 6 bases for V and 1 base for J; bases not matched to a gene: 11. Germline V gene data show CDR1 as WNHNN and CDR2 as SYGVQD (reference sequence). CDR3 sequence reads: CASSAETGELSYNSPLHF. CDR3 coding DNA: TGCGCCAGCAGCGCAGAGACAGGGGAGCTGTCCTATAATTCACCCCTCCACTTT.

Many counts were recorded for this clonotype. This chain joins TRBV5-5 and TRBJ2-1; D is ambiguous. Germline-derived CDR1 and CDR2 are SGHKS and YYEKEE (reference sequence). The CDR3 contains 12 residues. Between the trimmed V and J ends, which lost 4 bases and 1 base, there was a span of 3 bases. The CDR3 DNA sequence: TGTGCCAGCAGCCGTTCCTACAATGAGCAGTTCTTC. It encodes CASSRSYNEQFF. Full variable domain (missing parts from reference TRBV5-5 and TRBJ2-1): DAGVTQSPTHLIKTRGQQVTLRCSPISGHKSVSWYQQVLGQGPQFIFQYYEKEERGRGNFPDRFSARQFPNYSSELNVNALLLGDSALYLCASSRSYNEQFFGPGTRLTVL.

V usage is TRBV28 and J usage is TRBJ2-5; D is perhaps TRBD2 (6 bases). Trimming pared 1 base from V and 1 base from J, leaving 13 bases between. Germline CDR1 MDHEN, CDR2 SYDVKM. This CDR3 comprises 16 residues. In DNA, the CDR3 is TGTGCCAGCAGTTTATCCGGCGGGGCACCCCAAGAGACCCAGTACTTC. Encoded protein: CASSLSGGAPQETQYF.

V is TRBV11-2 and J is TRBJ1-2; D might be TRBD1 (5 bases). Trimming took 1 base from V and 3 from J, leaving 9 bases between them. CDR3 length: 14 residues. Germline CDR1 SGHAT, CDR2 FQNNGV. The CDR3: CASSLVRQHYGYTF. Written as DNA, the CDR3 is TGTGCCAGCAGCTTAGTACGACAGCACTATGGCTACACCTTC.

The chain carries TRBV20-1 and TRBJ2-3; tentatively, D is TRBD2 (6 bases). With 4 bases removed from V and 1 base from J, the gap between germline ends came to 15 bases. The germline CDR1 and CDR2 sequences are DFQATT and SNEGSKA (reference sequence). There are 15 residues in the CDR3. The CDR3 DNA follows: TGCAGTGCTAACCCCAGACGCGGGGGCACAGATACGCAGTATTTT. It translates to CSANPRRGGTDTQYF.